This section outlines one T cell receptor beta chain sequence together with its context. Its antigen is not identified. Only in-frame clones appear in the TCRdb table, and some are missing; sequencing was by immunoSEQ multiplex PCR. Here the sample spans around 1.1 million clones, around three quarters being singletons. The data belong to a study of shared clonotypes between healthy human individuals. Overall study: CD4 naive and CD4 memory each took three plates per donor, while CD8 naive took two and CD8 memory one.

CDR1 GTSNPN and CDR2 SVGIG come from the germline V gene (reference sequence). Trimming stripped 4 bases from V and 1 base from J, with 22 bases between. The CDR3 has 17 residues. Study-wide points: Generation of non-shared clonotypes was less probable than generation of clonotypes shared by all four donors.

The material sequenced was memory CD4+ T cells from PBMCs. Described subset: CD45RA-negative fraction. V is TRBV30 and J is TRBJ1-2; D gene uncertain. The sequence came from a man aged 18 to 30 in good health. Some clones in this sample may be carry-over from other donors' samples. DNA of the CDR3: TGTGCCTGGACCTGGCCAGCTTTCGGCATTCGTAACTATGGCTACACCTTC. As protein: CAWTWPAFGIRNYGYTF.